The rows below give T cell receptor beta chains drawn from one sample of a study of T cell repertoires in cytomegalovirus infection. TCRdb called the reads again in MiXCR, with one record for every CDR3 protein. The data show hundreds of thousands of distinct CDR3 sequences, more than 25% seen once. Their antigens remain unidentified. The sample in question was cultured CD8+ T cells from PBMCs, obtained from culture after CMV antigen stimulation. These receptors were taken from a human donor in good health (CMV status not recorded). Some clones in this sample may be carry-over from other donors' samples. The CDR3 runs from the conserved cysteine through the conserved F or W. The order of the fields is V gene, J gene, clone size, D gene, CDR3 DNA, CDR3 protein. A D gene is named only where the DNA matches it firmly. Part of the rows lack a size; the others show once, few, many or a class for expanded clones.

V: TRBV28; J: TRBJ2-1; size: NA; D: NA; DNA: TGTGCCAGCACCAGATCTAGCGCCGGCGACAATGAGCAGTTCTTC; CDR3: CASTRSSAGDNEQFF
V: TRBV6-1; J: TRBJ1-2; size: NA; D: NA; DNA: TGTGCCAGCAAAATAGTCTCAGGGAATGATGGCTACACCTTC; CDR3: CASKIVSGNDGYTF
V: TRBV6-1; J: TRBJ1-3; size: NA; D: NA; DNA: TGTGCCAGCAGTGACGGGACGGGGCCGTACACCATATATTTT; CDR3: CASSDGTGPYTIYF
V: TRBV7-6; J: TRBJ1-1; size: NA; D: NA; DNA: TGTGCCAGCAGAACCCGGACGATTGAAGCTTTCTTT; CDR3: CASRTRTIEAFF
V: TRBV28; J: TRBJ1-1; size: NA; D: NA; DNA: TGTGCCGCAGAGCCAGGGTTCATGAACACTGAAGCTTTCTTT; CDR3: CAAEPGFMNTEAFF
V: TRBV7-8; J: TRBJ1-6; size: few; D: NA; DNA: TGTGCCAGCAGCTTAGCGAGGGGGAAATTAGTCCGGGATTCCTATAATTCACCCCTCCACTTT; CDR3: CASSLARGKLVRDSYNSPLHF
V: TRBV5-5; J: TRBJ2-7; size: NA; D: NA; DNA: TGTGCCAGCAGCTTCTCAGGGGGAGGTGACGAGCAGTACTTC; CDR3: CASSFSGGGDEQYF
V: TRBV2; J: TRBJ1-5; size: few; D: TRBD1; DNA: TGTGCCACCCAGGGGGAGGGTAGCAATCAGCCCCAGCATTTT; CDR3: CATQGEGSNQPQHF
V: TRBV20-1; J: TRBJ2-1; size: NA; D: NA; DNA: TGCAGTGCCCGAGACGGCTCCTACAATGAGCAGTTCTTC; CDR3: CSARDGSYNEQFF
V: TRBV7-9; J: TRBJ1-2; size: few; D: NA; DNA: TGTGCCAGCAGCTTAGACACGCATGGCTACACCTTC; CDR3: CASSLDTHGYTF
V: TRBV7-9; J: TRBJ1-2; size: few; D: NA; DNA: TGTGCCAGCAGCTCCTGGGACACGAAATTCTATGGCTACACCTTC; CDR3: CASSSWDTKFYGYTF
V: TRBV6-2/TRBV6-3; J: TRBJ1-2; size: few; D: NA; DNA: TGTGCCAGCAGTAACTTTTACAGGGATCCGGCTGGCTACACCTTC; CDR3: CASSNFYRDPAGYTF
V: TRBV3-1; J: TRBJ2-7; size: few; D: NA; DNA: TGTGCCAGCAGCCAAGATAGCGGCGGTTACTACGAGCAGTACTTC; CDR3: CASSQDSGGYYEQYF
V: TRBV27; J: TRBJ1-2; size: few; D: NA; DNA: TGTGCCACCAAGACGGCCAACTATGGCTACACCTTC; CDR3: CATKTANYGYTF
V: TRBV4-1; J: TRBJ1-1; size: many; D: NA; DNA: TGCGCCAGCAGCCAAGAGGGGGCCAACACTGAAGCTTTCTTT; CDR3: CASSQEGANTEAFF
V: TRBV2; J: TRBJ2-6; size: few; D: NA; DNA: TGTGCCAGCGGAATCTCGGCTGGGGCCAACGTCCTGACTTTC; CDR3: CASGISAGANVLTF
V: TRBV15; J: TRBJ2-7; size: NA; D: NA; DNA: TGTGCCACCAGCAAAGTTCGTTTTAGCGAGTACGAGCAGTACTTC; CDR3: CATSKVRFSEYEQYF
V: TRBV7-6; J: TRBJ1-4; size: few; D: NA; DNA: TGTGCCAGCAGCTTGTATTTGGGGCCTTCTAATGAAAAACTGTTTTTT; CDR3: CASSLYLGPSNEKLFF
V: TRBV4-1; J: TRBJ1-1; size: few; D: TRBD1; DNA: TGCGCCAGCAGCCCCCGGGAGGACAGGAGCTTTGAAGCTTTCTTT; CDR3: CASSPREDRSFEAFF
V: TRBV4-1; J: TRBJ2-2; size: NA; D: TRBD2; DNA: TGCGCCAGCAGCCGCTTAATAGCGGGGGCGGGCACCGGGGAGCTGTTTTTT; CDR3: CASSRLIAGAGTGELFF
V: TRBV2; J: TRBJ2-2; size: NA; D: NA; DNA: TGTGCCATTCTACCTAACACCGGGGAGCTGTTTTTT; CDR3: CAILPNTGELFF
V: TRBV7-2; J: TRBJ2-5; size: many; D: NA; DNA: TGTGCCAGCAGCCCCACGATCAGGCCACAAGAGACCCAGTACTTC; CDR3: CASSPTIRPQETQYF
V: TRBV27; J: TRBJ1-5; size: NA; D: NA; DNA: TGTGCCAGCAGGCCTGTCGGACGAGGTCAGCCCCAGCATTTT; CDR3: CASRPVGRGQPQHF
V: TRBV6-1; J: TRBJ1-1; size: NA; D: TRBD1; DNA: TGTGCCAGCAGTGACCCAACAGGGGGCACTGAAGCTTTCTTT; CDR3: CASSDPTGGTEAFF
V: TRBV19; J: TRBJ1-2; size: NA; D: TRBD1; DNA: TGTGCCAGTACAACAGGGGGCGATGGCTACACCTTC; CDR3: CASTTGGDGYTF
V: TRBV28; J: TRBJ2-3; size: few; D: NA; DNA: TGTGCCAGCAGTCCCAACCCCGAGAGGGTAGGAGATACGCAGTATTTT; CDR3: CASSPNPERVGDTQYF
V: TRBV12-3/TRBV12-4; J: TRBJ1-1; size: few; D: NA; DNA: TGTGCCACCATAGGGGAGTACACTGAAGCTTTCTTT; CDR3: CATIGEYTEAFF
V: TRBV10-3; J: TRBJ2-1; size: NA; D: TRBD2; DNA: TGTGCCATCAGCGGGGGGGAGTGGAGCTCCTACAATGAGCAGTTCTTC; CDR3: CAISGGEWSSYNEQFF
V: TRBV12-3/TRBV12-4; J: TRBJ1-5; size: few; D: NA; DNA: TGTGCCAGCAGCCGACCGGGGGATCCCAGCAATCAGCCCCAGCATTTT; CDR3: CASSRPGDPSNQPQHF
V: TRBV19; J: TRBJ2-1; size: NA; D: TRBD2; DNA: TGTGCCAGTAGTATTAGCGGGGGGCCCCACAATGAGCAGTTCTTC; CDR3: CASSISGGPHNEQFF
V: TRBV7-2; J: TRBJ2-2; size: many; D: NA; DNA: TGTGCCAGCAGCTTAGTCGCGGGGACGGACACCGGGGAGCTGTTTTTT; CDR3: CASSLVAGTDTGELFF
V: TRBV6-5; J: TRBJ2-1; size: many; D: TRBD2; DNA: TGTGCCAGCAGTTACCTAGCGGGGGCCCCCTACAATGAGCAGTTCTTC; CDR3: CASSYLAGAPYNEQFF
V: TRBV27; J: TRBJ2-3; size: NA; D: TRBD2; DNA: TGTGCCAGCAGTTTCCCCGGGGTAGCGGGGGGGACGGATACGCAGTATTTT; CDR3: CASSFPGVAGGTDTQYF
V: TRBV29-1; J: TRBJ1-4; size: few; D: TRBD1; DNA: TGCAGCGTTGAAGATCCCCAGGGGGCTGGAGAAAAACTGTTTTTT; CDR3: CSVEDPQGAGEKLFF
V: TRBV7-2; J: TRBJ2-1; size: many; D: TRBD1; DNA: TGTGCCAGCAGCTTTCCGGGACAGGGTATTCCAGCCTCCTACAATGAGCAGTTCTTC; CDR3: CASSFPGQGIPASYNEQFF
V: TRBV2; J: TRBJ1-1; size: few; D: NA; DNA: TGTGCCAGCATCCCGGGCTCACTATCCGGAGCTTTCTTT; CDR3: CASIPGSLSGAFF
V: TRBV14; J: TRBJ2-5; size: NA; D: NA; DNA: TGTGCCAGCAGCCAATACCGGGTACAAGAGACCCAGTACTTC; CDR3: CASSQYRVQETQYF
V: TRBV2; J: TRBJ2-3; size: NA; D: NA; DNA: TGTGCCAGCAGTGTAGGGCAGGGGATTATTGTCGCAGATACGCAGTATTTT; CDR3: CASSVGQGIIVADTQYF
V: TRBV28; J: TRBJ2-1; size: NA; D: NA; DNA: TGTGCCAGCAGTTTTGTACAGAACGAGCAGTTCTTC; CDR3: CASSFVQNEQFF
V: TRBV13; J: TRBJ2-2; size: NA; D: NA; DNA: TGTGCCAGCGGATATGGCAGGAGACTGAACACCGGGGAGCTGTTTTTT; CDR3: CASGYGRRLNTGELFF
V: TRBV12-5; J: TRBJ2-1; size: NA; D: TRBD2; DNA: TGTGCTAGTGGTTTTCTAACCCCCGGGGGGAGCTCCTACAATGAGCAGTTCTTC; CDR3: CASGFLTPGGSSYNEQFF
V: TRBV7-8; J: TRBJ1-6; size: NA; D: NA; DNA: TGTGCCAGCAGGCAGGGGACCAATTCACCCCTCCACTTT; CDR3: CASRQGTNSPLHF